A selection of T cell receptor beta chains follows, all from one sample in a study of T cell responses to AZD1222 COVID-19 vaccine. Assay: immunoSEQ multiplex PCR; the TCRdb copy retains only in-frame clones and omits some. The table has some 99,000 clones, approximately 84% seen once. The sequences come from peripheral blood, collected 28 days after the second AZD1222 dose. The receptors were sampled from an adult who received the AZD1222 COVID-19 vaccine. CDR3s include the opening cysteine and the closing phenylalanine or tryptophan. The D gene is left open where the match is weak. Not all rows give a size; the values are once, few, many and, for expanded clones, a class.

-	TRBV5-4	-	TRBJ1-2	CASSPGGTVSWGYTF	TGTGCCAGCAGCCCCGGAGGGACGGTGAGCTGGGGCTACACCTTC
-	TRBV7-2	TRBD2	TRBJ2-1	CASSRLGLAGGGLYNEQFF	TGTGCCAGCAGCCGTCTGGGACTAGCGGGAGGTGGCCTCTACAATGAGCAGTTCTTC
once	TRBV9	-	TRBJ2-7	CASSVDHGTYEQYF	TGTGCCAGCAGCGTAGACCACGGCACCTACGAGCAGTACTTC
-	TRBV18	-	TRBJ1-2	CASSSDQLYGYTF	TGTGCCAGCTCATCAGACCAACTATATGGCTACACCTTC
-	TRBV10-3	-	TRBJ1-6	CAISELVGGGPPLHF	TGTGCCATCAGTGAGCTGGTCGGGGGTGGGCCACCCCTCCACTTT
-	TRBV6-5	TRBD2	TRBJ2-3	CASKLAGWPDTQYF	TGTGCCAGCAAACTAGCGGGGTGGCCAGATACGCAGTATTTT
-	TRBV27	-	TRBJ1-4	CALNREDNEKLFF	TGTGCCCTCAACAGGGAGGATAACGAAAAACTGTTTTTT
-	TRBV2	-	TRBJ1-1	CASSLQENTEAFF	TGTGCCAGCAGCTTACAGGAGAACACTGAAGCTTTCTTT
-	TRBV6-1	-	TRBJ2-7	CASSESAGGSAYEQYF	TGTGCCAGCAGTGAGTCGGCAGGCGGCTCGGCCTACGAGCAGTACTTC
-	TRBV4-2	-	TRBJ1-5	CASSASNQPQHF	TGTGCCAGCAGCGCTAGCAATCAGCCCCAGCATTTT
-	TRBV19	-	TRBJ1-2	CASSIGGTWDYGYTF	TGTGCCAGTAGTATAGGTGGAACATGGGACTATGGCTACACCTTC
-	TRBV28	TRBD1	TRBJ1-2	CASSLRTGTYGYTF	TGTGCCAGCAGTTTAAGGACAGGGACGTATGGCTACACCTTC
-	TRBV15	TRBD1	TRBJ1-2	CATSRDLDRGGYTF	TGTGCCACCAGCAGAGATTTAGACAGGGGAGGCTACACCTTC
-	TRBV4-3	-	TRBJ1-6	CASSPGVSSYNSPLHF	TGCGCCAGCAGCCCGGGGGTTAGCTCCTATAATTCACCCCTCCACTTT
-	TRBV28	-	TRBJ1-4	CASTPTQGAGDSGKLFF	TGTGCCAGCACCCCAACCCAGGGCGCGGGGGACTCGGGAAAACTGTTTTTT
few	TRBV29-1	-	TRBJ1-2	CSAYTGGYTF	TGCAGCGCGTATACCGGGGGCTACACCTTC
-	TRBV4-1	TRBD1	TRBJ2-7	CASSRVTGDRYEQYF	TGCGCCAGCAGCCGGGTGACAGGGGACAGGTACGAGCAGTACTTC
few	TRBV9	-	TRBJ1-1	CASSVEGNTEAFF	TGTGCCAGCAGCGTAGAGGGAAACACTGAAGCTTTCTTT
-	TRBV19	-	TRBJ1-5	CASSIDDGSYQPQHF	TGTGCCAGTAGTATAGATGACGGGTCTTATCAGCCCCAGCATTTT
few	TRBV3-1/TRBV3-2	-	TRBJ1-1	CASSHLKNTEAFF	TGTGCCAGCAGCCACCTAAAGAACACTGAAGCTTTCTTT
-	TRBV5-5	TRBD1	TRBJ1-3	CASSWAVGDRGENTIYF	TGTGCCAGCAGCTGGGCCGTAGGGGACAGGGGTGAAAACACCATATATTTT
-	TRBV7-2	TRBD2	TRBJ2-7	CASSFSWVSGKYEQYF	TGTGCCAGCAGCTTCTCTTGGGTTAGCGGGAAATACGAGCAGTACTTC
-	TRBV2	TRBD1	TRBJ1-2	CASSSQGVYGYTF	TGTGCCAGCAGTAGCCAGGGGGTCTATGGCTACACCTTC
-	TRBV2	-	TRBJ1-5	CASNMADYQPQHF	TGTGCCAGCAACATGGCTGACTACCAGCCCCAGCATTTT
-	TRBV5-1	-	TRBJ2-3	CASGIPGASDTQYF	TGCGCCAGCGGAATCCCAGGGGCCTCAGATACGCAGTATTTT
-	TRBV25-1	-	TRBJ2-1	CASATLGQRNEQFF	TGTGCCAGCGCTACACTGGGCCAGCGCAATGAGCAGTTCTTC
few	TRBV9	-	TRBJ2-7	CASSPGRSHSYEQYF	TGTGCCAGCAGCCCGGGACGGAGTCACTCCTACGAGCAGTACTTC
-	TRBV10-3	-	TRBJ2-7	CAISPVPGPPPQPEQYF	TGTGCCATCAGTCCAGTCCCGGGACCCCCTCCGCAACCCGAGCAGTACTTC
-	TRBV6-1	-	TRBJ1-2	CASSDGVPLGGYTF	TGTGCCAGCAGTGATGGGGTCCCTCTGGGTGGCTACACCTTC
few	TRBV12-3/TRBV12-4	-	TRBJ1-6	CASSLGRSPLHF	TGTGCCAGCAGCCTGGGACGCTCACCCCTCCACTTT
-	TRBV11-1	TRBD2	TRBJ2-7	CASSLGLAGTYEQYF	TGTGCCAGCAGCTTAGGTCTAGCGGGTACCTACGAGCAGTACTTC
-	TRBV7-2	TRBD1	TRBJ2-7	CASSSTGYEQYF	TGTGCCAGCAGCTCGACAGGGTACGAGCAGTACTTC
-	TRBV7-3	TRBD2	TRBJ2-1	CASSLSVVSGAYNEQFF	TGTGCCAGCAGCTTATCCGTTGTTAGCGGGGCCTACAATGAGCAGTTCTTC
-	TRBV3-1/TRBV3-2	-	TRBJ1-3	CASSPFSPSGNTIYF	TGTGCCAGCAGCCCATTTTCACCGTCTGGGAACACCATATATTTT
-	TRBV6-1	-	TRBJ1-5	CASSDKQGSLWMRRNQPQHF	TGTGCCAGCAGTGACAAACAGGGATCCCTTTGGATGCGTCGCAATCAGCCCCAGCATTTT
-	TRBV13	TRBD1	TRBJ2-7	CASSSGGGGEQYF	TGTGCCAGCAGCTCAGGGGGTGGAGGCGAGCAGTACTTC
-	TRBV7-3	-	TRBJ1-1	CASSLVQNTEAFF	TGTGCCAGCAGCTTGGTCCAGAACACTGAAGCTTTCTTT
once	TRBV11-2	TRBD1	TRBJ2-1	CASRDSTYNEQFF	TGTGCCAGTAGGGACAGTACCTACAATGAGCAGTTCTTC
-	TRBV18	-	TRBJ1-3	CASSRGRDQPGNTIYF	TGTGCCAGCTCACGGGGCAGGGACCAACCTGGAAACACCATATATTTT
-	TRBV7-2	TRBD1	TRBJ2-1	CASSLTGTGYNEQFF	TGTGCCAGCAGTCTTACCGGGACAGGATACAATGAGCAGTTCTTC
-	TRBV3-1/TRBV3-2	-	TRBJ1-2	CASSQDIQGNYGYTF	TGTGCCAGCAGCCAAGATATACAGGGTAACTATGGCTACACCTTC
few	TRBV11-1	-	TRBJ2-5	CASSLRGGLETQYF	TGTGCCAGCAGCTTACGAGGGGGGCTTGAGACCCAGTACTTC